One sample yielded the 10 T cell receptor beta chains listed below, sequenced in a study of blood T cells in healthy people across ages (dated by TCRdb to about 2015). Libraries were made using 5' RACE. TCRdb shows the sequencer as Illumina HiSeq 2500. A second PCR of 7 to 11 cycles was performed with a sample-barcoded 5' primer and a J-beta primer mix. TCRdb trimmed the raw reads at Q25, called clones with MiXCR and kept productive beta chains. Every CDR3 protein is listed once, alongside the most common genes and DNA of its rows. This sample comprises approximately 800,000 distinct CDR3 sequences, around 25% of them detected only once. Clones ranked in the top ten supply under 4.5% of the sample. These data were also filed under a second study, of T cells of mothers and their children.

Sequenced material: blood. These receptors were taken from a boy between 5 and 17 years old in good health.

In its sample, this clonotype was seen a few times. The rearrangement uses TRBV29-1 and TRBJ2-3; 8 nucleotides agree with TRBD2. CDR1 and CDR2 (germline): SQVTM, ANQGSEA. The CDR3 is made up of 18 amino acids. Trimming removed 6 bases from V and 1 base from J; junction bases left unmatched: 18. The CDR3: CSVRGPAGEEVGTDTQYF. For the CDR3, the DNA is TGCAGCGTGAGGGGACCAGCGGGAGAGGAGGTTGGCACAGATACGCAGTATTTT.

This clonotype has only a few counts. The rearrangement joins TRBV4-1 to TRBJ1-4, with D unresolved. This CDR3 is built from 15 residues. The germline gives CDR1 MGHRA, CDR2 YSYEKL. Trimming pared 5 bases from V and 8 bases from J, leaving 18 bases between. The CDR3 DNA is TGCGCCAGCAGCTCTGGACCCCAGAATAGGGAAAAACTGTTTTTT. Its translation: CASSSGPQNREKLFF.

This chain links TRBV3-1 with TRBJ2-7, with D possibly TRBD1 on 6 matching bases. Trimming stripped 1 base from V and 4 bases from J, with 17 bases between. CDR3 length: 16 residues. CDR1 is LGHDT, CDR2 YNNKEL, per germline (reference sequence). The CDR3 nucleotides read TGTGCCAGCAGCCAAGGGCAGGGGCCCCTTGTATACGAGCAGTACTTC. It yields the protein CASSQGQGPLVYEQYF.

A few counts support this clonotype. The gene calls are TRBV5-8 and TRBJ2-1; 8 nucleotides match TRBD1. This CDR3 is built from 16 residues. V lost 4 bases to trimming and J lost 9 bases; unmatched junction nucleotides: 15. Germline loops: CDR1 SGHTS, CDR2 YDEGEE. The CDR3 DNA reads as TGTGCCAGCAGCCTCAGGACAGGGACCGTTTCAAGTGAGCAGTTCTTC. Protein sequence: CASSLRTGTVSSEQFF.

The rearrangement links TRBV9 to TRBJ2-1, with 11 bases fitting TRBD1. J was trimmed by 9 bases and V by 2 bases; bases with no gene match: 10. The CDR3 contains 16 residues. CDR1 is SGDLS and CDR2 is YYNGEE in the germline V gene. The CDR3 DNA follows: TGTGCCAGCAGCGTGGGGGGGACAGGGGGTTCGGTTGAGCAGTTCTTC. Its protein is CASSVGGTGGSVEQFF.

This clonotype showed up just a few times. CDR3 protein: CASSLASREQFF. The CDR3, as DNA: TGTGCCAGCAGCTTAGCCAGTCGTGAGCAGTTCTTC. The chain couples TRBV11-1 to TRBJ2-5; no clear D gene. The DNA end is a closer match to TRBJ2-1, so the J assignment may be wrong. Germline-derived CDR1 and CDR2 are SGHAT and FQDESV (reference sequence). The CDR3 has 12 amino acids.

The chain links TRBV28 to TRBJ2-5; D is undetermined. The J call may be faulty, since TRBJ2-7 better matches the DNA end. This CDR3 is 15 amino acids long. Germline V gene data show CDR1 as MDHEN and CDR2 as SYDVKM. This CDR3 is CASSLSLGKPYEQYF. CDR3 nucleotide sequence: TGTGCCAGCAGCCTTTCTTTGGGGAAACCCTACGAGCAGTACTTC.

The CDR3 nucleotides are TGTGCCAGCAGCCAAGATGTGCTCACAGATACGCAGTATTTT. This translates into CASSQDVLTDTQYF. V and J are TRBV3-1 and TRBJ2-3; D is uncertain. Germline CDR1 LGHDT, CDR2 YNNKEL (reference sequence). Between the trimmed V and J ends, which lost 0 bases and 2 bases, there was a span of 6 bases. The CDR3 spans 14 residues.

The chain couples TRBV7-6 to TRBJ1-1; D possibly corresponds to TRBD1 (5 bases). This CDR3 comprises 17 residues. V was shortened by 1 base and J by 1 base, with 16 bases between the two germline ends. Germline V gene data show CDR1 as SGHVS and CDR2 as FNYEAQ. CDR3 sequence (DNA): TGTGCCAGCAGCTTAGAGGACTCAGGGCGGGGGAACACTGAAGCTTTCTTT. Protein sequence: CASSLEDSGRGNTEAFF.

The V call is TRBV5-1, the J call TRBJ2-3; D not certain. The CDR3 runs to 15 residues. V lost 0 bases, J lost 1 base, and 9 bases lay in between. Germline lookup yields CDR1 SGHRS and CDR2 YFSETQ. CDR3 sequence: CASSLVEPRTDTQYF. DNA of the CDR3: TGCGCCAGCAGCTTGGTGGAGCCTCGCACAGATACGCAGTATTTT.